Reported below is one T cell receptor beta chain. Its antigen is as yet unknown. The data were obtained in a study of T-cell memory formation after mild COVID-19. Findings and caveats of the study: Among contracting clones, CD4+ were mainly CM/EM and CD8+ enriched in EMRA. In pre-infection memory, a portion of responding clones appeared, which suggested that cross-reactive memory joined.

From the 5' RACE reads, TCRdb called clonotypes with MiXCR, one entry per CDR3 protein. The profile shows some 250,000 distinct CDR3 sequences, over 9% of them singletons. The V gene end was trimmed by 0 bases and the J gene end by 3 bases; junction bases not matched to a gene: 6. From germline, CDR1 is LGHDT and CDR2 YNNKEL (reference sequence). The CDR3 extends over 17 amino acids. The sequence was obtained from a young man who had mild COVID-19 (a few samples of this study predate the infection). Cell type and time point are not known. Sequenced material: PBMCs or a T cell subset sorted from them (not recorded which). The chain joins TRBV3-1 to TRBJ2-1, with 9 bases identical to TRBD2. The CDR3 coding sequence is TGTGCCAGCAGCCAAGATGTGAGCGGGGGGAACTACAATGAGCAGTTCTTC. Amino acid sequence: CASSQDVSGGNYNEQFF.